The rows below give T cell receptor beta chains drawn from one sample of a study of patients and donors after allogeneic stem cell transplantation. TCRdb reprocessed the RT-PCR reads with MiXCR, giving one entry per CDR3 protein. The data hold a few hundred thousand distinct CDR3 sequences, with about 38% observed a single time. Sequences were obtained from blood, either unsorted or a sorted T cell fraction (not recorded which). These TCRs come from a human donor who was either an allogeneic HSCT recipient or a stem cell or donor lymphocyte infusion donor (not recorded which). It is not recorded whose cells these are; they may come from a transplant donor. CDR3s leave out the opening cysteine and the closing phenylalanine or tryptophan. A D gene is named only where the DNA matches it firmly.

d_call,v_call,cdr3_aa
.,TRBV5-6,ASSFGNEKLF
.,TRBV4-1,ASRTIGQENTEAF
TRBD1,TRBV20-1,SALRPGGELSEQY
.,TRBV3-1,ASSPPTGTEAF
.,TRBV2,ASSGARGRGYGYT
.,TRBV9,ASSLRTGTYTDTQY
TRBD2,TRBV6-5,ASSAAGLAEETQY
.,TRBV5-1,ASSPRGDYTEAF
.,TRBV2,ASSDLLSGNTIY
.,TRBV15,ATSRDSELNSPLH
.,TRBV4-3,ASSLAGNSNQPQH
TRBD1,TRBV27,ASSFMHSGQNNYGYT